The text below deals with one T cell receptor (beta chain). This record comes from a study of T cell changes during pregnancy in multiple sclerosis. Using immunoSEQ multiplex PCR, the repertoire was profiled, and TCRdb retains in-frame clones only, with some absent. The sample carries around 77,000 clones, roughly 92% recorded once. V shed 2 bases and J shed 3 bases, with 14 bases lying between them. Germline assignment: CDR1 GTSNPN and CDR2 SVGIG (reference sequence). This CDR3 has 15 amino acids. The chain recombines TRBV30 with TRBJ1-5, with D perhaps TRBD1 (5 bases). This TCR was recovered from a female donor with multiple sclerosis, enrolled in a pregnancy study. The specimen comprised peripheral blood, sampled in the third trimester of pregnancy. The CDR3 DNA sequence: TGTGCCTGGAGTAAAGGGACTGCGGACAATCAGCCCCAGCATTTT. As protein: CAWSKGTADNQPQHF. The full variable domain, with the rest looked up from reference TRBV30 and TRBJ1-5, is SQTIHQWPATLVQPVGSPLSLECTVEGTSNPNLYWYRQAAGRGLQLLFYSVGIGQISSEVPQNLSASRPQDRQFILSSKKLLLSDSGFYLCAWSKGTADNQPQHFGDGTRLSIL.